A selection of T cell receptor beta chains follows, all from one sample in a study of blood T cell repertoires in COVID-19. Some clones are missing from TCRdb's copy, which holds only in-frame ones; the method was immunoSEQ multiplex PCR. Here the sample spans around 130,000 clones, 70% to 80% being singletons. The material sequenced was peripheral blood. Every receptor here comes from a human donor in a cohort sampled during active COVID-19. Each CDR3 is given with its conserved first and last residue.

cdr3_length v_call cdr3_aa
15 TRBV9 CASSFLDSYNSPLHF
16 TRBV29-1 CSVEGRGLRSWVEQFF
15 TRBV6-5 CASSYGREGHTEAFF
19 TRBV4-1 CASSQDQYGQGGSNQPQHF
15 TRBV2 CASTPPGGIIETQYF
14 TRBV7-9 CASSPGTAGNTIYF
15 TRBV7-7 CASSQFTGGEETQYF
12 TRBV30 CAWSSGGGEQYF
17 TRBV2 CASRRTSGDRGLETQYF
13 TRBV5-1 CASSLATGNEQYF
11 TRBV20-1 CSPKGGNEQFF
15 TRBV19 CASSISETGNNEQYF
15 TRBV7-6 CASSRDSGREGEQYF
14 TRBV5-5 CASSLGQGYTEAFF